One and the same sample provided the 9 T cell receptor beta chains below, sequenced in a study of T cell responses to AZD1222 COVID-19 vaccine. Assay: immunoSEQ multiplex PCR; the TCRdb copy retains only in-frame clones and omits some. The repertoire holds tens of thousands of clones, 82% seen once, with more than 5% in the top ten. Sample: peripheral blood, taken on day 0 of AZD1222 vaccination. These receptor sequences come from an adult in good health.

This clone has more than one count but fewer than ten. This sequence joins TRBV7-2 and TRBJ1-4, with D possibly TRBD1 on 5 matching bases. The ends were cut back, 4 bases at V and 7 bases at J, with 10 bases in the middle. Looked up from germline, CDR1 is SGHTA and CDR2 is FQGNSA. The CDR3 consists of 13 residues. Here the CDR3 reads CASSSRGSEKLFF. CDR3 coding DNA: TGTGCCAGCAGCTCAAGGGGCAGTGAAAAACTGTTTTTT.

The chain employs TRBV4-3 and TRBJ1-2; D unclear. V shed 1 base and J shed 3 bases, with 15 bases lying between them. The CDR3 covers 16 residues. Germline CDR1 LGHNA, CDR2 YSLEER. The CDR3 sequence is CASSQVSEVPYYGYTF. The CDR3, as DNA: TGCGCCAGCAGCCAAGTATCGGAGGTTCCATACTATGGCTACACCTTC.

This clone was picked up one time. The chain uses TRBV9 and TRBJ2-3; D unclear. Trimming removed 4 bases from V and 10 bases from J, with 16 bases in between. The CDR3 length is 13 residues. Looked up from germline, CDR1 is SGDLS and CDR2 is YYNGEE. CDR3 nucleotide sequence: TGTGCCAGCAGCCCACAAACCAGTCGGGCGCAGTATTTT. It yields the protein CASSPQTSRAQYF.

The chain is built from TRBV9 and TRBJ1-1; no definite D call. Trimming removed 5 bases at V and 1 base at J, with 15 bases between. The CDR3 consists of 15 residues. Germline V gives CDR1 SGDLS, CDR2 YYNGEE. The chain's CDR3 is CASSREGQPNTEAFF. The CDR3 nucleotides are TGTGCCAGCAGTAGAGAGGGTCAGCCGAACACTGAAGCTTTCTTT.

This clone was observed a handful of times. The chain couples TRBV7-2 to TRBJ1-6, with no clear D. Germline V lookup: CDR1 SGHTA, CDR2 FQGNSA. This CDR3 contains 14 residues. Trimming removed 5 bases at V and 4 bases at J, with 9 bases between. This CDR3 is CASSLDGYNSPLHF. The DNA for the CDR3 is TGTGCCAGCAGCCTGGACGGGTATAATTCACCCCTCCACTTT. Full variable domain (missing parts from reference TRBV7-2 and TRBJ1-6): GAGVSQSPSNKVTEKGKDVELRCDPISGHTALYWYRQSLGQGLEFLIYFQGNSAPDKSGLPSDRFSAERTGGSVSTLTIQRTQQEDSAVYLCASSLDGYNSPLHFGNGTRLTVT.

The V gene is TRBV5-5, the J gene TRBJ1-5; D perhaps matches TRBD1 (5 bases). Germline lookup yields CDR1 SGHKS and CDR2 YYEKEE (reference sequence). Trimming removed 5 bases from V and 1 base from J, with 19 bases in between. The length of the CDR3 is 17 residues. The CDR3 here is CASRPDGGGGSNQPQHF. The CDR3 bases are TGTGCCAGCAGGCCAGACGGGGGAGGCGGGAGCAATCAGCCCCAGCATTTT.

This clone was detected a few times. The rearrangement joins TRBV4-3 to TRBJ1-3; tentatively, D is TRBD1 (6 bases). Trimming took 1 base from V and 0 from J, leaving 13 bases between them. Germline loops: CDR1 LGHNA, CDR2 YSLEER. CDR3 length: 17 residues. The CDR3 spells CASSQGWRGGSGNTIYF. The CDR3, as DNA: TGCGCCAGCAGCCAAGGTTGGCGAGGGGGCTCTGGAAACACCATATATTTT.

This clone appeared a single time. The chain carries TRBV2 and TRBJ1-2; TRBD1 matches 9 bases. The length of the CDR3 is 12 residues. CDR1 and CDR2 from the germline V gene are SNHLY and FYNNEI. Losses at the gene ends were 8 bases for V and 4 bases for J; bases not matched to a gene: 2. The CDR3 nucleotides are TGTGCCAGCGGGGGACAGGGCTATGGCTACACCTTC. It is translated as CASGGQGYGYTF.

The genes are TRBV7-2 and TRBJ2-7; D gene ambiguous. This CDR3 is built from 12 residues. Germline loops: CDR1 SGHTA, CDR2 FQGNSA. Trimming pared 3 bases from V and 2 bases from J, leaving 5 bases between. Written as DNA, the CDR3 is TGTGCCAGCAGCTTCCTAACCTACGAGCAGTACTTC. Translated: CASSFLTYEQYF.